Below are 24 T cell receptor beta chains sequenced from a single sample in a study of blood T cell repertoires in COVID-19. TCRdb keeps only in-frame clones here, not all; method: immunoSEQ multiplex PCR. The sample contains about 320,000 clones, 75% to 90% of which appear only once. Sequencing was done on a sample of PBMCs or T cells enriched from blood (not recorded which). These receptors all come from a man aged 30-40 years who had recovered from COVID-19.

This rearrangement joins TRBV2 to TRBJ1-6; D gene ambiguous. The CDR3 has 13 residues. The germline V gene has CDR1 SNHLY and CDR2 FYNNEI. V lost 8 bases to trimming and J lost 8 bases, with 13 bases between them. CDR3 amino acids: CASGIEPDSPLHF. CDR3 DNA: TGTGCCAGCGGTATTGAGCCCGATTCACCCCTCCACTTT.

The V gene is TRBV19, the J gene TRBJ1-2; D unclear. The V gene lost 6 bases and the J gene lost 1 base, with 9 bases spanning the gap. This CDR3 contains 13 residues. Germline CDR1 is LNHDA and CDR2 is SQIVND (reference sequence). The CDR3 nucleotides are TGTGCCAGTAGCCCGACACTTAACTATGGCTACACCTTC. As protein: CASSPTLNYGYTF.

V is TRBV4-1 and J is TRBJ2-7, with D maybe TRBD1 (6 bases). The V gene lost 4 bases and the J gene lost 2 bases, with 12 bases spanning the gap. Per the germline V gene, CDR1 is MGHRA and CDR2 is YSYEKL. This CDR3 spans 14 amino acids. The CDR3 sequence is CASSLLQGTYEQYF. The CDR3 DNA reads as TGCGCCAGCAGCCTACTACAGGGAACCTACGAGCAGTACTTC.

This clone was counted a single time. V is TRBV29-1 and J is TRBJ1-5, with 8 positions matching TRBD1. J lost 4 bases, V lost 1 base, and 9 bases had no gene match. This CDR3 comprises 16 residues. Germline V gene lookup returns CDR1 SQVTM and CDR2 ANQGSEA. CDR3 sequence: CSVEATSGTGNQPQHF. The CDR3 DNA sequence: TGCAGCGTTGAAGCTACCTCTGGGACAGGTAATCAGCCCCAGCATTTT.

This chain connects TRBV28 to TRBJ2-7; TRBD1 aligns across 7 bases. V was clipped by 3 bases and J by 7 bases; unmatched bases: 21. Germline V CDR1 and CDR2: MDHEN, SYDVKM. CDR3 length: 18 amino acids. CDR3 bases: TGTGCCAGCAGTTTTGACAGGGTGGCAACTTCATCGGGTTATGAGCAGTACTTC. Translation gives CASSFDRVATSSGYEQYF.

The rearrangement joins TRBV28 to TRBJ1-6; tentatively, D is TRBD1 (5 bases). The length of the CDR3 is 17 residues. The germline CDR1 and CDR2 sequences are MDHEN and SYDVKM. V was shortened by 2 bases and J by 3 bases, with 14 bases between the two germline ends. For the CDR3, the DNA is TGTGCCAGCAGTTTAGGTGGAGGGACTTTCTATAATTCACCCCTCCACTTT. This codes for CASSLGGGTFYNSPLHF.

J is TRBJ1-5 and V is TRBV18; a possible D gene is TRBD1 (5 bases). With 0 bases removed from V and 5 bases from J, the gap between germline ends came to 5 bases. The V gene's germline CDR1 is KGHSH and CDR2 LQKENI. The CDR3 runs to 13 residues. The CDR3 loop reads CASSPPGDQPQHF. The CDR3 region has the DNA TGTGCCAGCTCACCACCAGGGGATCAGCCCCAGCATTTT.

This clone turned up a few times. The chain carries TRBV5-4 and TRBJ2-7; 8 nucleotides match TRBD2. This CDR3 is built from 12 residues. Per the germline V gene, CDR1 is SGHNT and CDR2 is YYREEE (reference sequence). V shed 3 bases, J shed 6 bases, and the junction held 2 bases outside the gene matches. This CDR3 reads CASSSREGEQYF. CDR3 in DNA: TGTGCCAGCAGCTCCCGGGAGGGCGAGCAGTACTTC.

This clone was detected a few times. The V call is TRBV11-2, the J call TRBJ2-3; D call uncertain. Trimming pared 8 bases from V and 1 base from J, leaving 16 bases between. The CDR3 is 15 amino acids. Germline V gene lookup returns CDR1 SGHAT and CDR2 FQNNGV. As DNA, the CDR3 is TGTGCCAGCGCGGTTCTCGAGGCAGGCACAGATACGCAGTATTTT. Translated, it gives CASAVLEAGTDTQYF.

The rearrangement uses TRBV7-2 and TRBJ1-4; D remains unclear. In germline, CDR1 is SGHTA, CDR2 FQGNSA. The CDR3 totals 15 residues. The V gene lost 1 base and the J gene lost 3 bases, with 9 bases spanning the gap. This CDR3 is CASSLDLAPNEKLFF. CDR3 DNA: TGTGCCAGCAGCTTAGATCTGGCTCCTAATGAAAAACTGTTTTTT.

The J gene is TRBJ2-1, the V gene TRBV7-6, with D tentatively TRBD1 (6 bases). Trimming took 5 bases from V and 3 from J, leaving 14 bases between them. This CDR3 is built from 15 residues. The germline gives CDR1 SGHVS, CDR2 FNYEAQ. CDR3 in DNA: TGTGCCAGCAGCCGGACGGGACAACTCTACAATGAGCAGTTCTTC. Translating it yields CASSRTGQLYNEQFF. Full variable domain (remainder filled in from reference TRBV7-6 and TRBJ2-1): GAGVSQSPRYKVTKRGQDVALRCDPISGHVSLYWYRQALGQGPEFLTYFNYEAQQDKSGLPNDRFSAERPEGSISTLTIQRTEQRDSAMYRCASSRTGQLYNEQFFGPGTRLTVL.

The count of this clone is one. The chain joins TRBV28 to TRBJ2-1, with TRBD1 matching over 12 bases. The CDR3 has 15 residues. Germline CDR1 reads MDHEN; CDR2 reads SYDVKM. V shed 5 bases, J shed 5 bases, and the junction held 4 bases outside the gene matches. CDR3 coding DNA: TGTGCCAGCAGTACCGGGACAGGGGGCCACAATGAGCAGTTCTTC. Protein: CASSTGTGGHNEQFF.

This clone was recorded once. The rearrangement uses TRBV3-1 (or the pseudogene TRBV3-2) and TRBJ1-5; TRBD1 agrees at 9 bases. CDR3 size: 14 residues. Germline lookup yields CDR1 LGHDT and CDR2 YNNKEL (reference sequence). Losses at the gene ends were 5 bases for V and 7 bases for J; bases not matched to a gene: 6. CDR3 coding DNA: TGTGCCAGCAGCTGGGGGACAGGGAGGCAGCCCCAGCATTTT. Encoded protein: CASSWGTGRQPQHF.

The rearrangement uses TRBV9 and TRBJ2-7; 8 bases line up with TRBD1. CDR3 length: 15 amino acids. V was clipped by 0 bases and J by 3 bases; unmatched bases: 5. Germline V gives CDR1 SGDLS, CDR2 YYNGEE. CDR3 sequence reads: CASSVGQGADYEQYF. CDR3 DNA: TGTGCCAGCAGCGTAGGTCAGGGGGCGGACTACGAGCAGTACTTC.

The DNA of the CDR3 is TGCGCCAGCAGCCAAGAGACTGGGGAGAACTACTATGGCTACACCTTC. Its protein product is CASSQETGENYYGYTF. The rearrangement joins TRBV4-1 to TRBJ1-2, with D uncertain. V shed 0 bases and J shed 3 bases, with 14 bases lying between them. The germline V gene has CDR1 MGHRA and CDR2 YSYEKL. The length of the CDR3 is 16 residues.

This clone was found once. The chain carries TRBV2 and TRBJ2-3; TRBD1 aligns across 7 bases. There are 15 residues in the CDR3. Germline CDR1 and CDR2: SNHLY and FYNNEI. Trimming at V came to 5 bases and at J to 2 bases, leaving 7 bases not matched to a gene. In DNA form, the CDR3 reads TGTGCCAGCAGTCTACAGGGGTCTTACACAGATACGCAGTATTTT. The encoded protein is CASSLQGSYTDTQYF.

V gene TRBV24-1 combines with J gene TRBJ2-5; D possibly corresponds to TRBD2 (6 bases). V was trimmed by 1 base and J by 4 bases, leaving 12 bases between them. This CDR3 has 15 amino acids. CDR1 KGHDR and CDR2 SFDVKD come from the germline V gene. CDR3 sequence (DNA): TGTGCCACCAGTGATTTCGATGGGGGAGGAGAGACCCAGTACTTC. Amino acids: CATSDFDGGGETQYF.

This chain connects TRBV24-1 to TRBJ2-2; D perhaps matches TRBD2 (5 bases). CDR1 and CDR2 (germline): KGHDR, SFDVKD. The CDR3 is 17 amino acids. Trimming shortened V by 3 bases and J by 4 bases, and 17 bases separated the two germline ends. The CDR3 region has the DNA TGTGCCACCAGTGATGCCTCCCGAGCGGTGGGCACCGGGGAGCTGTTTTTT. Translated: CATSDASRAVGTGELFF.

This chain uses TRBV27 with TRBJ2-3; D uncertain. The germline V gene encodes CDR1 MNHEY and CDR2 SMNVEV (reference sequence). This CDR3 is built from 16 residues. Trimming removed 7 bases at V and 1 base at J, with 18 bases between. CDR3 nucleotides: TGTGCCAGCACCATTTCCCGACACGGTGGCACAGATACGCAGTATTTT. It codes for CASTISRHGGTDTQYF.

In this sample, this clone turned up a few times. This chain uses TRBV2 with TRBJ1-4; 7 bases align to TRBD1. The CDR3 runs 14 residues. V dropped 6 bases and J dropped 8; count of bases not matched to a gene: 9. The germline V gene has CDR1 SNHLY and CDR2 FYNNEI. CDR3 nucleotides: TGTGCCAGCAGAGTAGGACAGGAGGGCGAAAAACTGTTTTTT. Encoded protein: CASRVGQEGEKLFF.

This chain links TRBV24-1 with TRBJ2-7, with TRBD1 identical over 12 bases. The CDR3 totals 17 residues. Germline lookup yields CDR1 KGHDR and CDR2 SFDVKD. Trimming cost V 2 bases and J 5 bases; bases outside gene matches: 9. This chain's CDR3 is CATSDSTGGTGGDEQYF. The CDR3 DNA sequence: TGTGCCACCAGTGATTCGACCGGGGGGACAGGGGGCGACGAGCAGTACTTC.

V gene TRBV11-2 combines with J gene TRBJ1-2; no clear D gene. The CDR3 runs to 16 residues. Germline V CDR1 and CDR2: SGHAT, FQNNGV. V was trimmed by 0 bases and J by 2 bases, leaving 13 bases between them. DNA for the CDR3: TGTGCCAGCAGCTTAGAGCCTGAGGCGCAGAACTATGGCTACACCTTC. Protein: CASSLEPEAQNYGYTF.

This clone was observed a single time. The sample contains more than one DNA sequence encoding this CDR3. The V gene is TRBV28, the J gene TRBJ1-2, with D possibly TRBD1 on 6 matching bases. The germline V gene encodes CDR1 MDHEN and CDR2 SYDVKM. The CDR3 is made up of 12 amino acids. Between the trimmed V and J ends, which lost 3 bases and 6 bases, there was a span of 8 bases. CDR3 region: CASSFPGDGYTF. The CDR3 bases are TGTGCCAGCAGTTTCCCAGGGGATGGCTACACCTTC.

The CDR3: CASSLTATGLWYF. The CDR3 bases are TGTGCCAGCAGCTTAACCGCGACAGGGCTGTGGTACTTC. This chain uses TRBV7-9 with TRBJ2-7, with 7 bases lining up with TRBD1. CDR3 length: 13 amino acids. Germline assignment: CDR1 SEHNR and CDR2 FQNEAQ (reference sequence). The J segment lost 12 bases and the V segment lost 2 bases, leaving 10 bases of the junction unmatched.